This is a list of T cell receptor beta chains from one sample in a study of T-cell reconstitution after alpha-beta-depleted transplantation in children. TCRdb analysed the PCR reads with MiXCR anew, one entry per CDR3 protein. The table shows 500,000 to 600,000 distinct CDR3 sequences, with about 17% occurring only once. The sample was PBMCs from the stem cell graft donor, taken from the stem cell graft. These receptors were obtained from a human donor who donated a stem cell graft to a child with acute lymphoblastic leukemia. The CDR3 runs from the conserved cysteine through the conserved F or W. Fields, in order: D gene, clone size, J gene, CDR3 length, V gene, CDR3 DNA, CDR3 protein. A D gene is named only where the DNA matches it firmly. Size tells how often a clone was seen (once, few, many) or the class of an expanded clone, and some rows leave it out.

d_gene: .
abundance: .
j_gene: TRBJ1-1
len: 15
v_gene: TRBV12-3/TRBV12-4
CDR3nt: TGTGCCAGCAGCTTGCTGGGGAGGGGTTGGTCTGAAGCTTTCTTT
CDR3aa: CASSLLGRGWSEAFF

d_gene: TRBD1
abundance: few
j_gene: TRBJ2-5
len: 15
v_gene: TRBV7-7
CDR3nt: TGTGCCAGCAGCCCAAGACAGGGGGCGGGGGAGACCCAGTACTTC
CDR3aa: CASSPRQGAGETQYF

d_gene: TRBD1
abundance: .
j_gene: TRBJ2-1
len: 16
v_gene: TRBV2
CDR3nt: TGTGCCAGCAGGAGGACCGGGACAGGGGCATCCAATGAGCAGTTCTTC
CDR3aa: CASRRTGTGASNEQFF

d_gene: TRBD1
abundance: few
j_gene: TRBJ2-7
len: 18
v_gene: TRBV15
CDR3nt: TGTGCCACCAGCAGAGATCGAGGGCTTGGACAGGGATCCTACGAGCAGTACTTC
CDR3aa: CATSRDRGLGQGSYEQYF

d_gene: .
abundance: .
j_gene: TRBJ2-1
len: 14
v_gene: TRBV7-8
CDR3nt: TGTGCCAGCAGCGCGGACAGTCACTACAATGAGCAGTTCTTC
CDR3aa: CASSADSHYNEQFF

d_gene: .
abundance: .
j_gene: TRBJ2-1
len: 14
v_gene: TRBV27
CDR3nt: TGTGCCACACGGACGAACCTCGATTACAATGAGCAGTTCTTC
CDR3aa: CATRTNLDYNEQFF

d_gene: .
abundance: .
j_gene: TRBJ2-1
len: 15
v_gene: TRBV20-1
CDR3nt: TGCAGTGCTAGCCCCGGACAGAAAATTAACAATGAGCAGTTCTTC
CDR3aa: CSASPGQKINNEQFF

d_gene: TRBD1
abundance: .
j_gene: TRBJ1-5
len: 16
v_gene: TRBV6-6
CDR3nt: TGTGCCAGCAGTGAGACAGGGACAGGAAGCAATCAGCCCCAGCATTTT
CDR3aa: CASSETGTGSNQPQHF

d_gene: .
abundance: .
j_gene: TRBJ2-7
len: 13
v_gene: TRBV11-2
CDR3nt: TGTGCCAGCAGAAGATTAGCGGTTTACGAGCAGTACTTC
CDR3aa: CASRRLAVYEQYF

d_gene: TRBD1
abundance: few
j_gene: TRBJ2-7
len: 14
v_gene: TRBV5-5
CDR3nt: TGTGCCAGCAGCTGGGACAGGGGAGCCTACGAGCAGTACTTC
CDR3aa: CASSWDRGAYEQYF

d_gene: .
abundance: .
j_gene: TRBJ2-5
len: 16
v_gene: TRBV6-1
CDR3nt: TGTGCCAGCAGTCTCAAAGTCGGGGGCGCCCAAGAGACCCAGTACTTC
CDR3aa: CASSLKVGGAQETQYF

d_gene: .
abundance: few
j_gene: TRBJ2-1
len: 16
v_gene: TRBV18
CDR3nt: TGTGCCAGCTCACCTGGCACTTTTAAGACCTACAATGAGCAGTTCTTC
CDR3aa: CASSPGTFKTYNEQFF

d_gene: .
abundance: many
j_gene: TRBJ1-1
len: 14
v_gene: TRBV12-3/TRBV12-4
CDR3nt: TGTGCCAGCAGGTCTGGGCAGTTGAACACTGAAGCTTTCTTT
CDR3aa: CASRSGQLNTEAFF

d_gene: TRBD1
abundance: .
j_gene: TRBJ2-5
len: 15
v_gene: TRBV7-9
CDR3nt: TGTGCCAGCAGCCCCGAGACAGGGCCCTTTGGGACCCAGTACTTC
CDR3aa: CASSPETGPFGTQYF

d_gene: TRBD1
abundance: few
j_gene: TRBJ2-5
len: 13
v_gene: TRBV5-1
CDR3nt: TGCGCCAGCAGCTTGGGACAGGGTCAGACCCAGTACTTC
CDR3aa: CASSLGQGQTQYF

d_gene: .
abundance: few
j_gene: TRBJ2-1
len: 13
v_gene: TRBV27
CDR3nt: TGTGCCAGCAGTACCGGGACCGACAATGAGCAGTTCTTC
CDR3aa: CASSTGTDNEQFF

d_gene: .
abundance: many
j_gene: TRBJ2-3
len: 14
v_gene: TRBV7-9
CDR3nt: TGTGCCAGCAGCTCCAACCTAGGGGCAGATACGCAGTATTTT
CDR3aa: CASSSNLGADTQYF

d_gene: .
abundance: .
j_gene: TRBJ2-7
len: 13
v_gene: TRBV27
CDR3nt: TGTGCCAGCAGTTTATTCCCTACCTACGAGCAGTACTTC
CDR3aa: CASSLFPTYEQYF

d_gene: .
abundance: few
j_gene: TRBJ2-7
len: 11
v_gene: TRBV7-9
CDR3nt: TGTGCCAGCAGCTTAGAGAGTAAGCAGTACTTC
CDR3aa: CASSLESKQYF

d_gene: TRBD2
abundance: many
j_gene: TRBJ2-1
len: 16
v_gene: TRBV20-1
CDR3nt: TGCAGTGCTAGAGATAGCGGGGAATGGAGGGACAATGAGCAGTTCTTC
CDR3aa: CSARDSGEWRDNEQFF

d_gene: TRBD1
abundance: .
j_gene: TRBJ2-7
len: 14
v_gene: TRBV6-1
CDR3nt: TGTGCCAGCAGTAGCACAGGGGAAACCTACGGGCAGTACTTC
CDR3aa: CASSSTGETYGQYF

d_gene: .
abundance: .
j_gene: TRBJ1-2
len: 11
v_gene: TRBV20-1
CDR3nt: TGCAGTGTCGGGACGGTCTCGGCGCTCACCTTC
CDR3aa: CSVGTVSALTF

d_gene: .
abundance: .
j_gene: TRBJ1-2
len: 14
v_gene: TRBV7-9
CDR3nt: TGTGCCAGCAGCTTAGCCCCGGACAGCCATGGCTACACCTTC
CDR3aa: CASSLAPDSHGYTF

d_gene: TRBD1
abundance: .
j_gene: TRBJ1-5
len: 15
v_gene: TRBV9
CDR3nt: TGTGCCAGCAGCGTACAGGGGGATAGCAATCAGCCCCAGCATTTT
CDR3aa: CASSVQGDSNQPQHF

d_gene: TRBD1
abundance: few
j_gene: TRBJ1-5
len: 18
v_gene: TRBV6-2/TRBV6-3
CDR3nt: TGTGCCAGCAGTTCGAACGACAGGGGGTCTCCAGGGGCCGGGCCCCAGCATTTT
CDR3aa: CASSSNDRGSPGAGPQHF

d_gene: .
abundance: .
j_gene: TRBJ2-1
len: 15
v_gene: TRBV3-1
CDR3nt: TGTGCCAGCAGCCAAAATCCGGGACCGGGGAATGAGCAGTTCTTC
CDR3aa: CASSQNPGPGNEQFF

d_gene: .
abundance: few
j_gene: TRBJ1-4
len: 12
v_gene: TRBV12-3/TRBV12-4
CDR3nt: TGTGCCAGCAGTTTAGGTGGCAGGGGAGCGTTTTTT
CDR3aa: CASSLGGRGAFF

d_gene: TRBD2
abundance: few
j_gene: TRBJ2-5
len: 15
v_gene: TRBV12-3/TRBV12-4
CDR3nt: TGTGCCAGCAGTTTGACTAGCGGGAGCTTGAAGACCCAGTACTTC
CDR3aa: CASSLTSGSLKTQYF

d_gene: TRBD2
abundance: .
j_gene: TRBJ2-7
len: 13
v_gene: TRBV19
CDR3nt: TGTGCCAGTGCAGCGGGAGCCACCTACGAGCAGTACTTC
CDR3aa: CASAAGATYEQYF

d_gene: .
abundance: few
j_gene: TRBJ2-5
len: 12
v_gene: TRBV12-3/TRBV12-4
CDR3nt: TGTGCCAGCAGTTGGACCGGGGAGACCCAGTACTTC
CDR3aa: CASSWTGETQYF

d_gene: .
abundance: few
j_gene: TRBJ2-7
len: 15
v_gene: TRBV5-1
CDR3nt: TGCGCCAGCAGCTTTCCTGCCGGGAACCCTCGCGAGCAGTACTTC
CDR3aa: CASSFPAGNPREQYF

d_gene: TRBD2
abundance: few
j_gene: TRBJ2-5
len: 16
v_gene: TRBV9
CDR3nt: TGTGCCAGCAACCCAACCGGGACTAGCGGAAAAGAGACCCAGTACTTC
CDR3aa: CASNPTGTSGKETQYF

d_gene: TRBD1
abundance: .
j_gene: TRBJ1-3
len: 16
v_gene: TRBV5-1
CDR3nt: TGCGCCAGCAGCTTGGAGGGACAGGGTGGTCGAAACACCATATATTTT
CDR3aa: CASSLEGQGGRNTIYF

d_gene: .
abundance: few
j_gene: TRBJ1-4
len: 13
v_gene: TRBV30
CDR3nt: TGTGCCTGGAGTGCTCGTGGGCCCGAAAAACTGTTTTTT
CDR3aa: CAWSARGPEKLFF

d_gene: .
abundance: .
j_gene: TRBJ1-3
len: 15
v_gene: TRBV27
CDR3nt: TGTGCCAGCAGTTCCAAGACAGGCTCTGGAAACACCATATATTTT
CDR3aa: CASSSKTGSGNTIYF

d_gene: .
abundance: .
j_gene: TRBJ2-7
len: 15
v_gene: TRBV18
CDR3nt: TGTGCCAGCTCACCGACGCTTAGCGGAGTCTACGAGCAGTACTTC
CDR3aa: CASSPTLSGVYEQYF

d_gene: .
abundance: few
j_gene: TRBJ2-4
len: 16
v_gene: TRBV25-1
CDR3nt: TGTGCCAGCAGTGCCCCAGGGACTTGGGCCAAAAACATTCAGTACTTC
CDR3aa: CASSAPGTWAKNIQYF

d_gene: TRBD2
abundance: few
j_gene: TRBJ2-5
len: 16
v_gene: TRBV15
CDR3nt: TGTGCCACCAGCAGGGGACTAGCGGGAGCCGGGGAGACCCAGTACTTC
CDR3aa: CATSRGLAGAGETQYF

d_gene: TRBD2
abundance: .
j_gene: TRBJ2-1
len: 18
v_gene: TRBV5-6
CDR3nt: TGTGCCAGCAGCTTGGAAAGGTGGGGGACTAGCGCCTACAATGAGCAGTTCTTC
CDR3aa: CASSLERWGTSAYNEQFF

d_gene: TRBD1
abundance: .
j_gene: TRBJ1-5
len: 15
v_gene: TRBV7-6
CDR3nt: TGTGCCAGCAGCTTAGGGCAGGGGGAAGAGCAGCCCCAGCATTTT
CDR3aa: CASSLGQGEEQPQHF